One T cell receptor (beta chain) is described in this entry. Its antigen is unknown. The sample holds other DNA sequences that translate to the same CDR3. This entry comes from a study of cytomegalovirus exposure and HLA in healthy donors. Background on the study: Genotyping of more than 300 donors showed that 65% to 90% belonged to the Caucasian-associated ancestry cluster. Findings and caveats of the study: Researchers reported in a later analysis that a missense DCLRE1C variant was tied to TCR beta V- and J-gene trimming. A few chains tied to CMV proved CMV antigen-specific in vitro.

The V gene end was trimmed by 5 bases and the J gene end by 2 bases; junction bases not matched to a gene: 4. The CDR3 totals 15 residues. Looked up from germline, CDR1 is SGHTA and CDR2 is FQGTGA. The PCR was carried out with 60 Vbeta primers and 13 Jbeta primers. Assay used: immunoSEQ multiplex PCR; TCRdb lists only in-frame clones, some missing. Of about 190,000 clones detected, roughly 76% appear once; the ten largest clones hold 6.3%. The rearrangement uses TRBV7-3 and TRBJ2-3; TRBD2 aligns across 10 bases. Sequencing was carried out using PBMCs. The sequence was collected from a man aged 40-50 years in good health and CMV-seropositive. CDR3 sequence reads: CASSLSGGITDTQYF. CDR3 in DNA: TGTGCCAGCAGCCTTAGCGGGGGGATCACAGATACGCAGTATTTT.